Below are 28 T cell receptor beta chains sequenced from a single sample in a study of blood T cell repertoires in COVID-19. TCRdb keeps only in-frame clones here, not all; method: immunoSEQ multiplex PCR. Of about 280,000 clones listed, 75% to 90% are singletons. The sequenced material came from peripheral blood. These receptors all come from a woman in her 70s with acute or convalescent COVID-19.

The CDR3 loop is CASSEWGDEQYF. CDR3 bases: TGTGCCAGCAGTGAATGGGGGGACGAGCAGTACTTC. The rearrangement links TRBV25-1 to TRBJ2-7; a weak D match, TRBD2 (6 bases). Between the trimmed V and J ends, which lost 1 base and 5 bases, there was a span of 6 bases. The CDR3 contains 12 residues. Germline V CDR1 and CDR2: MGHDK, SYGVNS.

The CDR3 loop is CASSRDSLNEQFF. The CDR3 DNA follows: TGTGCCAGCAGCCGCGACAGTCTAAATGAGCAGTTCTTC. The chain links TRBV6-6 to TRBJ2-1, with D possibly TRBD1 on 5 matching bases. The CDR3 runs to 13 residues. CDR1 is MNHNY, CDR2 SVGAGI, per germline (reference sequence). With 6 bases removed from V and 7 bases from J, the gap between germline ends came to 13 bases.

V and J are TRBV3-1 (or the pseudogene TRBV3-2) and TRBJ1-4; tentatively, D is TRBD1 (5 bases). Germline CDR1 and CDR2: LGHDT and YNNKEL (reference sequence). The CDR3 has 14 residues. V was pared by 2 bases and J by 8 bases, with 12 bases between. The CDR3 DNA sequence: TGTGCCAGCAGCCAACGCGGGGGTAACGAAAAACTGTTTTTT. Its translation is CASSQRGGNEKLFF.

This clone has only one observation. The chain employs TRBV2 and TRBJ2-5, with no clear D. Germline CDR1 SNHLY, CDR2 FYNNEI. The CDR3 is 16 residues long. With 6 bases removed from V and 7 bases from J, the gap between germline ends came to 24 bases. CDR3 amino acids: CASRKMTWAGDRTQYF. The CDR3 coding sequence is TGTGCCAGCAGGAAAATGACCTGGGCCGGTGATAGGACCCAGTACTTC.

The chain recombines TRBV6-5 with TRBJ2-1, with 7 bases that match TRBD1. The CDR3 is 15 residues long. Losses at the gene ends were 5 bases for V and 9 bases for J; bases not matched to a gene: 13. Germline V CDR1 and CDR2: MNHEY, SVGAGI. The DNA of the CDR3 is TGTGCCAGCAGTACACCGACAGGGCAATGGGGTGAGCAGTTCTTC. Its translation is CASSTPTGQWGEQFF.

The chain joins TRBV2 to TRBJ2-3, with 10 bases identical to TRBD2. The CDR3 runs to 15 residues. Trimming removed 2 bases from V and 6 bases from J; junction bases left unmatched: 5. Germline loops: CDR1 SNHLY, CDR2 FYNNEI. In nucleotides, the CDR3 is TGTGCCAGCAGTGAACAGCGGGGGGGCCCTGATACGCAGTATTTT. Translating gives CASSEQRGGPDTQYF.

The chain has TRBV12-3 or TRBV12-4 and TRBJ2-7, with TRBD1 as a possible D gene (6 bases). V was clipped by 6 bases and J by 7 bases, with 13 bases between them. CDR3 length equals 12 residues. The CDR3 reads CASSSTGPEQYF. In DNA form, the CDR3 reads TGTGCCAGCAGCTCGACAGGTCCGGAGCAGTACTTC.

This clone was found a few times. V usage is TRBV5-4 and J usage is TRBJ1-2; a weak D match, TRBD1 (5 bases). The V gene's germline CDR1 is SGHNT and CDR2 YYREEE (reference sequence). V lost 0 bases to trimming and J lost 6 bases, with 6 bases between them. This CDR3 has 12 amino acids. This CDR3 is CASSLVGDGYTF. CDR3 coding DNA: TGTGCCAGCAGCTTGGTAGGGGATGGCTACACCTTC. Looking up the rest from reference TRBV5-4 and TRBJ1-2 gives the full variable domain: ETGVTQSPTHLIKTRGQQVTLRCSSQSGHNTVSWYQQALGQGPQFIFQYYREEENGRGNFPPRFSGLQFPNYSSELNVNALELDDSALYLCASSLVGDGYTFGSGTRLTVV.

The CDR3 sequence: CARYRAENTEAFF. CDR3 DNA sequence: TGCGCCAGGTACAGGGCGGAGAACACTGAAGCTTTCTTT. The gene calls are TRBV10-2 and TRBJ1-1, with D possibly TRBD1 on 6 matching bases. V lost 9 bases to trimming and J lost 1 base, with 12 bases between them. The CDR3 sequence is 13 residues long. The V gene's germline CDR1 is WSHSY and CDR2 SAAADI.

The chain employs TRBV6-2 or TRBV6-3 and TRBJ1-1; perhaps TRBD1 as D (6 bases). The CDR3 has 16 amino acids. V was clipped by 4 bases and J by 4 bases, with 19 bases between them. The germline gives CDR1 MNHEY, CDR2 SVGEGT. The CDR3 loop is CASSFNHREGFTEAFF. CDR3 DNA: TGTGCCAGCAGTTTCAATCACAGGGAAGGATTCACTGAAGCTTTCTTT.

Points on this clone: Germline and junction disagree at one end, which may indicate a read error. V is TRBV3-1 (or the pseudogene TRBV3-2) and J is TRBJ1-1; D possibly corresponds to TRBD1 (5 bases). The CDR3 is 13 residues long. Germline values: CDR1 LGHDT, CDR2 YNNKEL (reference sequence). The CDR3 protein is CASSPTAPSTPFF. CDR3 DNA sequence: TGTGCCAGCAGCCCGACAGCCCCGTCTACCCCATTTTTT.

The chain uses TRBV7-9 and TRBJ1-1, with D unclear. The CDR3 is 13 residues long. In germline, CDR1 is SEHNR, CDR2 FQNEAQ (reference sequence). Deletions cut 11 bases from V and 8 bases from J, with 21 bases between. The CDR3: CACARLVSYEAFF. The CDR3, as DNA: TGTGCCTGCGCGCGGCTAGTCAGCTACGAAGCTTTCTTT.

This chain uses TRBV5-6 with TRBJ1-1, with 9 bases identical to TRBD1. The trim removed 0 bases at V and 0 bases at J, leaving 6 bases unmatched. The germline CDR1 and CDR2 sequences are SGHDT and YYEEEE. The length of the CDR3 is 17 residues. CDR3 coding DNA: TGTGCCAGCAGCTTGGGGGACAGGGTTCCGGTGAACACTGAAGCTTTCTTT. It yields the protein CASSLGDRVPVNTEAFF.

This clone was seen more than once but under ten times. The V gene is TRBV15, the J gene TRBJ1-3; the D gene is possibly TRBD1 (5 bases). This CDR3 is built from 14 residues. V was shortened by 3 bases and J by 7 bases, with 13 bases between the two germline ends. Germline lookup yields CDR1 LNHNV and CDR2 YYDKDF (reference sequence). This chain's CDR3 is CATSSRGEGNTIYF. CDR3 bases: TGTGCCACCAGCAGTCGAGGGGAGGGCAACACCATATATTTT.

The genes are TRBV19 and TRBJ1-5; 7 nucleotides agree with TRBD1. The CDR3 runs to 15 residues. Germline V gene lookup returns CDR1 LNHDA and CDR2 SQIVND (reference sequence). J gave up 1 base and V 5 bases, and 5 bases lay outside the gene matches. The DNA for the CDR3 is TGTGCCAGTAGTCCGACAGGGACCAGCAATCAGCCCCAGCATTTT. This translates into CASSPTGTSNQPQHF.

Here the CDR3 reads CASGATRLADSEQYF. The CDR3 DNA reads as TGTGCCAGTGGCGCAACCAGACTAGCGGACAGCGAGCAGTACTTC. The genes are TRBV6-5 and TRBJ2-7, with 9 positions matching TRBD2. Trimming took 9 bases from V and 6 from J; bases not matched to a gene: 15. Germline loops: CDR1 MNHEY, CDR2 SVGAGI. CDR3 length: 15 residues.

V gene TRBV5-1 combines with J gene TRBJ2-5; 7 bases map to TRBD1. Looked up from germline, CDR1 is SGHRS and CDR2 is YFSETQ. The CDR3 loop spans 14 amino acids. The V segment lost 4 bases and the J segment 1 base; nucleotides outside the gene matches: 4. CDR3 in DNA: TGCGCCAGCAGCCCAGGGACAGTCCAAGAGACCCAGTACTTC. Translation gives CASSPGTVQETQYF. Full variable domain (missing parts from reference TRBV5-1 and TRBJ2-5): KAGVTQTPRYLIKTRGQQVTLSCSPISGHRSVSWYQQTPGQGLQFLFEYFSETQRNKGNFPGRFSGRQFSNSRSEMNVSTLELGDSALYLCASSPGTVQETQYFGPGTRLLVL.

V usage is TRBV27 and J usage is TRBJ1-5, with a tentative D call TRBD1 (5 bases). Per germline, CDR1 MNHEY and CDR2 SMNVEV (reference sequence). The CDR3 spans 17 residues. Trimming removed 2 bases from V and 3 bases from J, with 17 bases in between. This CDR3 reads CASSLGGTLLSNQPQHF. The CDR3 coding sequence is TGTGCCAGCAGTTTAGGAGGGACCCTGCTCTCCAATCAGCCCCAGCATTTT.

The rearrangement links TRBV7-9 to TRBJ1-2; D perhaps matches TRBD1 (6 bases). The CDR3 runs to 14 residues. Germline V gene sequence: CDR1 SEHNR, CDR2 FQNEAQ (reference sequence). Trimming pared 6 bases from V and 4 bases from J, leaving 15 bases between. CDR3 protein: CASSQRGTSYGYTF. CDR3 nucleotides: TGTGCCAGCAGTCAAAGGGGGACTAGCTATGGCTACACCTTC.

This chain uses TRBV2 with TRBJ2-1; tentatively, D is TRBD2 (5 bases). V lost 4 bases and J lost 10, with 17 bases in between. The CDR3 is 14 amino acids. Germline loops: CDR1 SNHLY, CDR2 FYNNEI. CDR3 sequence reads: CASSGASSLREQFF. The CDR3 coding sequence is TGTGCCAGCAGTGGGGCTAGCTCCCTCAGAGAGCAGTTCTTC.

This chain links TRBV3-1 (or the pseudogene TRBV3-2) with TRBJ1-1; D uncertain. This CDR3 comprises 13 residues. Germline lookup yields CDR1 LGHDT and CDR2 YNNKEL (reference sequence). V was trimmed by 0 bases and J by 3 bases, leaving 5 bases between them. The CDR3 reads CASSQESYTEAFF. The CDR3 region has the DNA TGTGCCAGCAGCCAAGAGTCTTACACTGAAGCTTTCTTT.

The chain has TRBV5-6 and TRBJ2-7; 9 bases fit TRBD1. Germline V CDR1 and CDR2: SGHDT, YYEEEE. V was clipped by 1 base and J by 4 bases; unmatched bases: 3. The CDR3 has 14 residues. The CDR3 nucleotides are TGTGCCAGCAGCTTGACAGGGGGCGTTTACGAGCAGTACTTC. This codes for CASSLTGGVYEQYF.

The chain has TRBV6-7 and TRBJ2-1, with TRBD2 matching over 11 bases. TRBV6-7 is given ORF status, its function remaining uncertain. The CDR3 has 19 amino acids. V lost 2 bases to trimming and J lost 5 bases; unmatched junction nucleotides: 14. The chain's CDR3 is CASSYMASGGPDQHNEQFF. DNA of the CDR3: TGTGCCAGCAGTTACATGGCTAGCGGGGGGCCGGATCAGCACAATGAGCAGTTCTTC.

This rearrangement joins TRBV3-1 (or the pseudogene TRBV3-2) to TRBJ1-5, with D maybe TRBD1 (5 bases). The V gene lost 2 bases and the J gene lost 4 bases, with 6 bases spanning the gap. Germline V lookup: CDR1 LGHDT, CDR2 YNNKEL (reference sequence). This CDR3 is 13 amino acids long. In DNA form, the CDR3 reads TGTGCCAGCAGCCAACAGGGAAATCAGCCCCAGCATTTT. Protein: CASSQQGNQPQHF.

In this sample, this clone turned up once. The chain joins TRBV5-1 to TRBJ2-6; D not certain. Trimming pared 0 bases from V and 0 bases from J, leaving 10 bases between. This CDR3 region has 17 residues. Looked up from germline, CDR1 is SGHRS and CDR2 is YFSETQ. The CDR3 is CASSLVTRYSGANVLTF. CDR3 coding DNA: TGCGCCAGCAGCTTGGTTACGCGATACTCTGGGGCCAACGTCCTGACTTTC.

The chain links TRBV11-3 to TRBJ2-2, with TRBD2 as a possible D gene (5 bases). CDR1 and CDR2 (germline): SGHNT, YENEEA. This CDR3 is built from 14 residues. The V gene lost 5 bases and the J gene lost 4 bases, with 11 bases spanning the gap. CDR3 region: CASSPRTSTGELFF. The CDR3 nucleotides are TGTGCCAGCAGCCCGCGGACTTCCACCGGGGAGCTGTTTTTT.

The chain uses TRBV6-5 and TRBJ1-4, with 9 positions matching TRBD1. Losses at the gene ends were 5 bases for V and 5 bases for J; bases not matched to a gene: 6. Germline lookup yields CDR1 MNHEY and CDR2 SVGAGI. This CDR3 comprises 15 residues. The CDR3 nucleotides read TGTGCCAGCAGTCTTTGGACAGGGGAAAATGAAAAACTGTTTTTT. Protein: CASSLWTGENEKLFF.

This rearrangement joins TRBV4-1 to TRBJ2-5; 8 bases are shared with TRBD2. With V trimmed by 4 bases and J by 0 bases, 7 bases remained unmatched. Germline CDR1 reads MGHRA; CDR2 reads YSYEKL. The CDR3 length is 16 residues. In DNA form, the CDR3 reads TGCGCCAGCAGCCGATGGGGTAGCGGGGACCAAGAGACCCAGTACTTC. Residues: CASSRWGSGDQETQYF.